This section outlines one TCR beta chain sequence together with its context. On sorted subsets, replicate PCRs used 200 to 250 ng DNA, or tens of thousands of T cell genomes. The repertoire was sequenced with immunoSEQ multiplex PCR; TCRdb's copy has only in-frame clones and lacks some. The data hold approximately 600,000 clones, with around 95% observed a single time. The sample belongs to a study of shared clonotypes between healthy human individuals. Naive-designated CD8 cells lacked CD45RO, were positively enriched for CCR7, and omitted terminally differentiated effector memory CD45RA+ cells. Trimming at V came to 5 bases and at J to 4 bases, leaving 5 bases not matched to a gene. The CDR3 has 15 amino acids. Germline-derived CDR1 and CDR2 are LNHDA and SQIVND (reference sequence).

The receptor was isolated from a woman aged 25 to 39 in good health. This chain links TRBV19 with TRBJ2-2, with 9 bases aligning to TRBD1. Sequenced sample: naive CD8+ T cells sorted from blood. CDR3 residues: CASSLVQGATGELFF. CDR3 DNA: TGTGCCAGTAGTCTAGTACAGGGGGCCACCGGGGAGCTGTTTTTT.